These 29 T cell receptor beta chains were all obtained from the same sample, sequenced in a study of OX40 agonist ivuxolimab in advanced cancers. The table came from immunoSEQ multiplex PCR; TCRdb's copy has only in-frame clones and leaves some out. This sample has about 54,000 clones, with 70% to 90% found just once. Sequencing used CD4+ or CD8+ T cells sorted from blood, obtained in a trial of the OX40 agonist ivuxolimab. The receptors stem from an adult with an advanced solid tumor such as melanoma, head and neck, liver or kidney cancer.

CDR3 sequence: CASSQGGGGGVQAFF. The CDR3 coding sequence is TGTGCCAGCAGCCAAGGGGGAGGAGGTGGGGTACAAGCTTTCTTT. The chain couples TRBV14 to TRBJ1-1; D gene ambiguous. Per germline, CDR1 SGHDN and CDR2 FVKESK. The length of the CDR3 is 15 residues. Trimming shortened V by 1 base and J by 9 bases, and 18 bases separated the two germline ends.

J is TRBJ1-2 and V is TRBV6-5; the match to TRBD1 covers 9 bases. This CDR3 comprises 14 residues. V gave up 1 base and J gave up 3 bases; unmatched junction bases: 0. The germline V gene has CDR1 MNHEY and CDR2 SVGAGI. As DNA, the CDR3 is TGTGCCAGCAGTTACTGGGACAGGGACTATGGCTACACCTTC. Translated: CASSYWDRDYGYTF.

This clone has just a few counts. The chain couples TRBV7-9 to TRBJ2-1, with D possibly being TRBD1 (6 bases). V was shortened by 5 bases and J by 4 bases, with 18 bases between the two germline ends. The germline gives CDR1 SEHNR, CDR2 FQNEAQ (reference sequence). The CDR3 length is 16 residues. DNA of the CDR3: TGTGCCAGCAGCGGGCTTCGGGACACCGAGTACAATGAGCAGTTCTTC. This gives the protein CASSGLRDTEYNEQFF.

V and J are TRBV27 and TRBJ2-5, with 7 bases aligning to TRBD1. The germline V gene encodes CDR1 MNHEY and CDR2 SMNVEV (reference sequence). V shed 6 bases and J 2 bases; nucleotides not matched to a gene: 9. CDR3 size: 15 residues. CDR3 bases: TGTGCCAGCAGCATAGAGGGACAGAGACAAGAGACCCAGTACTTC. This codes for CASSIEGQRQETQYF.

The J gene is TRBJ1-2, the V gene TRBV7-2, with D tentatively TRBD1 (5 bases). CDR1 is SGHTA and CDR2 is FQGNSA in the germline V gene. V lost 1 base and J lost 0, with 9 bases in between. The CDR3 is 15 amino acids. The CDR3: CASSLEGAPNYGYTF. As DNA, the CDR3 is TGTGCCAGCAGCTTAGAAGGGGCTCCTAACTATGGCTACACCTTC.

This clone was observed a handful of times. The gene calls are TRBV19 and TRBJ2-4; D gene unclear. Deletions cut 3 bases from V and 0 bases from J, with 12 bases between. Germline V gives CDR1 LNHDA, CDR2 SQIVND (reference sequence). The CDR3 totals 16 residues. CDR3 sequence (DNA): TGTGCCAGTAGTATGAAGGACGGATTAGCCAAAAACATTCAGTACTTC. Translated: CASSMKDGLAKNIQYF.

CDR3 sequence reads: CASSLVGSYSGANVLTF. In DNA, the CDR3 is TGTGCCAGCAGCTTAGTGGGCAGCTACTCTGGGGCCAACGTCCTGACTTTC. The chain carries TRBV11-2 and TRBJ2-6; D remains ambiguous. V was cut by 1 base and J by 0 bases, with 10 bases left in between. Germline loops: CDR1 SGHAT, CDR2 FQNNGV. This CDR3 region has 17 residues.

The J gene is TRBJ2-5, the V gene TRBV18; D is possibly TRBD1 (6 bases). CDR1 is KGHSH and CDR2 is LQKENI in the germline V gene. CDR3 length: 16 amino acids. Deletions cut 6 bases from V and 1 base from J, with 18 bases between. CDR3 amino acids: CASSQNQGILQETQYF. The CDR3 bases are TGTGCCAGCTCCCAAAACCAGGGGATCCTCCAAGAGACCCAGTACTTC.

This clone was counted a few times. This chain links TRBV18 with TRBJ1-2; no clear D. The CDR3 totals 11 residues. Trimming took off 3 bases at V and 8 bases at J, with 7 bases between the two ends. CDR1 and CDR2 (germline): KGHSH, LQKENI. The CDR3 protein is CASSPGRGYTF. CDR3 coding DNA: TGTGCCAGCTCACCTGGGCGGGGCTACACCTTC. Drawing the rest from reference TRBV18 and TRBJ1-2, the complete variable domain is NAGVMQNPRHLVRRRGQEARLRCSPMKGHSHVYWYRQLPEEGLKFMVYLQKENIIDESGMPKERFSAEFPKEGPSILRIQQVVRGDSAAYFCASSPGRGYTFGSGTRLTVV.

A few counts support this clone. The J gene is TRBJ1-5, the V gene TRBV19; 8 bases match TRBD1. Germline V gives CDR1 LNHDA, CDR2 SQIVND (reference sequence). The CDR3 runs to 16 residues. V lost 5 bases to trimming and J lost 4 bases; unmatched junction nucleotides: 10. The CDR3 here is CASSYWGQDRNQPQHF. CDR3 sequence (DNA): TGTGCCAGTAGTTATTGGGGACAGGACCGAAATCAGCCCCAGCATTTT.

The chain is built from TRBV7-6 and TRBJ1-1; D gene ambiguous. The CDR3 contains 14 residues. The V gene's germline CDR1 is SGHVS and CDR2 FNYEAQ. Trimming cost V 5 bases and J 4 bases, with 14 bases left between them. This chain's CDR3 is CASSPYEGGTEAFF. The CDR3 DNA reads TGTGCCAGCAGCCCCTACGAGGGTGGCACTGAAGCTTTCTTT.

This clone has a single count. The V call is TRBV27, the J call TRBJ1-2; 7 bases map to TRBD1. V dropped 2 bases and J dropped 4; count of bases not matched to a gene: 7. This CDR3 contains 15 residues. The V gene's germline CDR1 is MNHEY and CDR2 SMNVEV (reference sequence). CDR3 loop: CASSLGRGQLYGYTF. CDR3 bases: TGTGCCAGCAGTTTAGGGAGGGGACAGCTCTATGGCTACACCTTC.

This clone has more than one count but fewer than ten. The chain employs TRBV6-5 and TRBJ2-7; TRBD1 matches at 9 bases. Germline trimming cut 5 bases from V and 0 bases from J; bases unmatched to any gene: 2. The V gene's germline CDR1 is MNHEY and CDR2 SVGAGI. The CDR3 extends over 14 amino acids. The CDR3 is CASSDRGNSYEQYF. The CDR3 DNA reads as TGTGCCAGCAGTGACAGGGGGAACTCCTACGAGCAGTACTTC.

This clone was counted only a few times. The V gene is TRBV29-1, the J gene TRBJ1-2; no definite D call. Trimming removed 3 bases at V and 2 bases at J, with 10 bases between. The CDR3 loop spans 13 amino acids. Germline-derived CDR1 and CDR2 are SQVTM and ANQGSEA. This chain's CDR3 is CSVEPGGNYGYTF. For the CDR3, the DNA is TGCAGCGTTGAGCCGGGTGGGAACTATGGCTACACCTTC. Using reference TRBV29-1 and TRBJ1-2 for the parts outside the CDR3, the full variable domain is SAVISQKPSRDICQRGTSLTIQCQVDSQVTMMFWYRQQPGQSLTLIATANQGSEATYESGFVIDKFPISRPNLTFSTLTVSNMSPEDSSIYLCSVEPGGNYGYTFGSGTRLTVV.

The chain links TRBV11-3 to TRBJ2-2; tentative D call: TRBD1 (6 bases). This CDR3 is built from 18 residues. From germline, CDR1 is SGHNT and CDR2 YENEEA. Trimming cost V 2 bases and J 4 bases, with 20 bases left between them. The CDR3 is CASSLNSLGTPITGELFF. CDR3 nucleotides: TGTGCCAGCAGCTTAAACTCCCTTGGGACACCGATCACCGGGGAGCTGTTTTTT.

V usage is TRBV19 and J usage is TRBJ1-6; D perhaps matches TRBD1 (5 bases). Trimming took 3 bases from V and 6 from J, leaving 9 bases between them. Germline values: CDR1 LNHDA, CDR2 SQIVND (reference sequence). The CDR3 sequence is 14 residues long. DNA of the CDR3: TGTGCCAGTAGTATGGGACTGATTAATTCACCCCTCCACTTT. Translation: CASSMGLINSPLHF.

This rearrangement joins TRBV5-1 to TRBJ2-7, with 7 bases lining up with TRBD1. Trimming took 2 bases from V and 1 from J; bases not matched to a gene: 12. The CDR3 length is 17 residues. Germline V gives CDR1 SGHRS, CDR2 YFSETQ. The DNA of the CDR3 is TGCGCCAGCAGCTTCGGTACAACCGACAGGGTATCCTACGAGCAGTACTTC. This gives the protein CASSFGTTDRVSYEQYF. Full variable domain (missing parts from reference TRBV5-1 and TRBJ2-7): KAGVTQTPRYLIKTRGQQVTLSCSPISGHRSVSWYQQTPGQGLQFLFEYFSETQRNKGNFPGRFSGRQFSNSRSEMNVSTLELGDSALYLCASSFGTTDRVSYEQYFGPGTRLTVT.

V and J are TRBV6-1 and TRBJ2-1; D is ambiguous. The germline V and J ends were trimmed by 8 bases and 7 bases, with 12 bases remaining between them. The CDR3 runs to 12 residues. The germline gives CDR1 MNHNS, CDR2 SASEGT. The CDR3 DNA reads TGTGCCAGCCTCGACATAGGGAATGAGCAGTTCTTC. Encoded protein: CASLDIGNEQFF.

The CDR3 DNA is TGTGCCAGCAGTGATCCCCCCTTCAACGTCCTGACTTTC. Residues: CASSDPPFNVLTF. This sequence joins TRBV2 and TRBJ2-6, with unresolved D. Germline loops: CDR1 SNHLY, CDR2 FYNNEI. Trimming shortened V by 3 bases and J by 9 bases, and 9 bases separated the two germline ends. This CDR3 is built from 13 residues.

This chain connects TRBV6-6 to TRBJ1-3; TRBD1 aligns across 7 bases. V lost 10 bases, J lost 0 bases, and 9 bases stayed unmatched. Looked up from germline, CDR1 is MNHNY and CDR2 is SVGAGI (reference sequence). The CDR3 is 15 amino acids. Written as DNA, the CDR3 is TGTGCCACTTCGACAGGGTTAGACTCTGGAAACACCATATATTTT. Residues: CATSTGLDSGNTIYF.

This chain uses TRBV5-1 with TRBJ2-7, with TRBD1 matching over 7 bases. The V segment lost 0 bases and the J segment 5 bases; nucleotides outside the gene matches: 8. The CDR3 has 15 amino acids. In germline, CDR1 is SGHRS, CDR2 YFSETQ. The CDR3 is CASSLAGQAVHEQYF. CDR3 DNA: TGCGCCAGCAGCTTGGCCGGACAGGCGGTCCACGAGCAGTACTTC.

The rearrangement links TRBV6-1 to TRBJ2-1, with D uncertain. The ends were cut back, 7 bases at V and 7 bases at J, with 14 bases in the middle. This CDR3 region has 13 residues. The germline gives CDR1 MNHNS, CDR2 SASEGT. CDR3 DNA sequence: TGTGCCAGCACTAAGGTGGTCGGAAATGAGCAGTTCTTC. Residues: CASTKVVGNEQFF.

This chain joins TRBV10-2 and TRBJ2-2; tentatively, D is TRBD1 or TRBD2 (6 bases each). The germline gives CDR1 WSHSY, CDR2 SAAADI. The CDR3 contains 14 residues. V was shortened by 7 bases and J by 2 bases, with 11 bases between the two germline ends. CDR3: CASIRGLNTGELFF. The CDR3 region has the DNA TGCGCCAGCATCAGGGGACTTAACACCGGGGAGCTGTTTTTT.

This rearrangement joins TRBV7-2 to TRBJ2-7; 15 bases map to TRBD2. The germline V gene encodes CDR1 SGHTA and CDR2 FQGNSA. V was pared by 5 bases and J by 3 bases, with 11 bases of the junction left unmatched. CDR3 length: 18 amino acids. CDR3 amino acids: CASSQGLAGGRAGYEQYF. In DNA form, the CDR3 reads TGTGCCAGCAGCCAGGGACTAGCGGGGGGACGGGCCGGCTACGAGCAGTACTTC.

V gene TRBV6-5 combines with J gene TRBJ2-7; TRBD1 matches 10 bases. The CDR3 runs 13 residues. Germline values: CDR1 MNHEY, CDR2 SVGAGI. Germline trimming cut 5 bases from V and 7 bases from J; bases unmatched to any gene: 5. The CDR3 region has the DNA TGTGCCAGCAGTCCGGACAGGGGGAGGGAGCAGTACTTC. Translating it yields CASSPDRGREQYF.

This clone turned up a few times. The chain joins TRBV6-1 to TRBJ2-7; 11 bases are a match to TRBD1. The germline gives CDR1 MNHNS, CDR2 SASEGT. Trimming removed 3 bases from V and 4 bases from J; junction bases left unmatched: 8. The CDR3 runs to 16 residues. CDR3 region: CASSDIWTGGLYEQYF. The CDR3 DNA sequence: TGTGCCAGCAGTGACATCTGGACAGGGGGCTTGTACGAGCAGTACTTC.

This chain connects TRBV6-1 to TRBJ1-5; D is undetermined. The germline V and J ends were trimmed by 0 bases and 2 bases, with 8 bases remaining between them. The CDR3 spans 15 residues. The germline gives CDR1 MNHNS, CDR2 SASEGT. CDR3 sequence reads: CASSEAGGRNQPQHF. The CDR3 DNA sequence: TGTGCCAGCAGTGAAGCAGGTGGGCGCAATCAGCCCCAGCATTTT.

In its sample, this clone ranks as medium-sized. The gene calls are TRBV2 and TRBJ1-1, with D unresolved. V lost 4 bases, J lost 6 bases, and 9 bases lay in between. Germline V gene sequence: CDR1 SNHLY, CDR2 FYNNEI. There are 12 residues in the CDR3. CDR3 DNA sequence: TGTGCCAGCAGTGGAGCGGGTCCTGAAGCTTTCTTT. It specifies CASSGAGPEAFF.

The V gene is TRBV7-2, the J gene TRBJ2-3; TRBD1 aligns across 8 bases. The CDR3 totals 18 residues. Trimming at V came to 1 base and at J to 0 bases, leaving 9 bases not matched to a gene. From germline, CDR1 is SGHTA and CDR2 FQGNSA. CDR3 DNA: TGTGCCAGCAGCTTAGTTGGACAGGGTACGGGGAGCACAGATACGCAGTATTTT. Its translation: CASSLVGQGTGSTDTQYF.